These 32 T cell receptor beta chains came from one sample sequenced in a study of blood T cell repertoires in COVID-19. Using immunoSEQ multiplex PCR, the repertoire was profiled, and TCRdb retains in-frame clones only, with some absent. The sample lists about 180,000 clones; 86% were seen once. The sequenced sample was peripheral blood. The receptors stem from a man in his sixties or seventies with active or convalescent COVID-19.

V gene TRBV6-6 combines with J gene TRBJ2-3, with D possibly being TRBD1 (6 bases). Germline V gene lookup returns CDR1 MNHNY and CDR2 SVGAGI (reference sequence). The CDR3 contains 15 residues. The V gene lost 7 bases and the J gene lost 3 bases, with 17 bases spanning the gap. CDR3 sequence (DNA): TGTGCCAGCAACCAAGGATACAGGGATACAGATACGCAGTATTTT. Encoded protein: CASNQGYRDTDTQYF.

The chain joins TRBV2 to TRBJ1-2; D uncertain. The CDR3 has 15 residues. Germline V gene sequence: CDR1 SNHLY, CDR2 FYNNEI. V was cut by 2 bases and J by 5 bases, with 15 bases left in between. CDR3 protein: CASSERWQAFYGYTF. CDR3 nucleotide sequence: TGTGCCAGCAGTGAAAGGTGGCAGGCGTTTTATGGCTACACCTTC.

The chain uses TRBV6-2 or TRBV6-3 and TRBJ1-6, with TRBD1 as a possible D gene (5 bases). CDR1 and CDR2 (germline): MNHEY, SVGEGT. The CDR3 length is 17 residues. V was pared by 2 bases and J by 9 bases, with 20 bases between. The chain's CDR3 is CASSYRGLRALRSPLHF. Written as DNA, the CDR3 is TGTGCCAGCAGTTACAGGGGACTACGAGCGTTGCGTTCACCCCTCCACTTT.

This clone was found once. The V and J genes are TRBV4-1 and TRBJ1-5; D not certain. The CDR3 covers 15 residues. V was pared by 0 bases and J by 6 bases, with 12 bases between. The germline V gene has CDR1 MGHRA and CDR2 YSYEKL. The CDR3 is CASSQEGGLPQPQHF. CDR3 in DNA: TGCGCCAGCAGCCAAGAGGGAGGGTTGCCTCAGCCCCAGCATTTT.

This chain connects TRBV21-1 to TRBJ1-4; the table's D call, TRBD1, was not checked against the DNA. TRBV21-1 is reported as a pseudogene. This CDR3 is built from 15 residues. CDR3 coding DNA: TGTGCCAGTGAACAGGGACCTCATCATGGTGAAAAACTGTTTTTT. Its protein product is CASEQGPHHGEKLFF.

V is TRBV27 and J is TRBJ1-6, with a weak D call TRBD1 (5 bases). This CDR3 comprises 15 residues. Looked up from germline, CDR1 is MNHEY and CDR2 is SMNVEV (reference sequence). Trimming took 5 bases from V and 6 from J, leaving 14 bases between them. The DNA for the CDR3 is TGTGCCAGCAGTCAGACAGAGTGGGGTAATTCACCCCTCCACTTT. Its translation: CASSQTEWGNSPLHF.

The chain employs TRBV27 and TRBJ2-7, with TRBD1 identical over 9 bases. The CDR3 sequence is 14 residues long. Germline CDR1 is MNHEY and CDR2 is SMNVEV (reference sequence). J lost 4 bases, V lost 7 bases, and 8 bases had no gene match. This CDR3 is CASKIQGAAYEQYF. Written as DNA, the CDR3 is TGTGCCAGCAAGATACAGGGGGCGGCTTACGAGCAGTACTTC.

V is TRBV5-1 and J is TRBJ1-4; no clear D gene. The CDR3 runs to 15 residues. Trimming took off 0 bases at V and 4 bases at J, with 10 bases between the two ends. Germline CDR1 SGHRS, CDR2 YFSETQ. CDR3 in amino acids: CASSLAAGNNEKLFF. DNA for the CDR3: TGCGCCAGCAGCTTGGCGGCAGGAAATAATGAAAAACTGTTTTTT.

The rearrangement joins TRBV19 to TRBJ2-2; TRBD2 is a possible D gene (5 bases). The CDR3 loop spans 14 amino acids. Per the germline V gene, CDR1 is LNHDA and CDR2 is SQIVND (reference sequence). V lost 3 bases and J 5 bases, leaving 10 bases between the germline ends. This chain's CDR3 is CASSISGSTGELFF. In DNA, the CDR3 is TGTGCCAGTAGTATCAGCGGATCGACCGGGGAGCTGTTTTTT. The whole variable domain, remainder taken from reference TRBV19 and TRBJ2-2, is DGGITQSPKYLFRKEGQNVTLSCEQNLNHDAMYWYRQDPGQGLRLIYYSQIVNDFQKGDIAEGYSVSREKKESFPLTVTSAQKNPTAFYLCASSISGSTGELFFGEGSRLTVL.

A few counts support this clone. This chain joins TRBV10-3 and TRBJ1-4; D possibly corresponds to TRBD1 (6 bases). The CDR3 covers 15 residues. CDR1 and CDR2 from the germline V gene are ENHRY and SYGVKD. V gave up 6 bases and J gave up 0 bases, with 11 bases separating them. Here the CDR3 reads CAISDGQPTNEKLFF. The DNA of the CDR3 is TGTGCCATCAGCGACGGACAGCCAACTAATGAAAAACTGTTTTTT.

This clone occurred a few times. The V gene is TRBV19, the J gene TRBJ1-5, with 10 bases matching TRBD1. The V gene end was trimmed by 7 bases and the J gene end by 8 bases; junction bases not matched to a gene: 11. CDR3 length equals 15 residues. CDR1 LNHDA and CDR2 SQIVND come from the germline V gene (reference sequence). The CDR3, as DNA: TGTGCCAGTAAAACCGGGACAGGGGCCTTCGAGCCCCAGCATTTT. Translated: CASKTGTGAFEPQHF.

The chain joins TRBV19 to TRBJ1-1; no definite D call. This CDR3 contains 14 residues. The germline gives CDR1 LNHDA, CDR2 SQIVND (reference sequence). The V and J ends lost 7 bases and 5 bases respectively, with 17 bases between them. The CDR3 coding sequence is TGTGCCAGTAAGGAGGGCCCGGGCAGAACTGAAGCTTTCTTT. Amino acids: CASKEGPGRTEAFF.

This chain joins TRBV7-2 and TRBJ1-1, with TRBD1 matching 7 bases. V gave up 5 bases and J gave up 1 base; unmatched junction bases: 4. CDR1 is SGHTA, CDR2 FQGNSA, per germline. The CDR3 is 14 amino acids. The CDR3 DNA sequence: TGTGCCAGCAGCCCACAGGGGAGGAACACTGAAGCTTTCTTT. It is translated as CASSPQGRNTEAFF.

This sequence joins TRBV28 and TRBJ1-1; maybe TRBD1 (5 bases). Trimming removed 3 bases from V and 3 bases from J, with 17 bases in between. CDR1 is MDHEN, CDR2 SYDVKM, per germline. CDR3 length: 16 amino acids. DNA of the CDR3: TGTGCCAGCAGTTTTCGAGAAGGGGCAGGATACACTGAAGCTTTCTTT. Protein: CASSFREGAGYTEAFF. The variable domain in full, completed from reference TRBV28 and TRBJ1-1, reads DVKVTQSSRYLVKRTGEKVFLECVQDMDHENMFWYRQDPGLGLRLIYFSYDVKMKEKGDIPEGYSVSREKKERFSLILESASTNQTSMYLCASSFREGAGYTEAFFGQGTRLTVV.

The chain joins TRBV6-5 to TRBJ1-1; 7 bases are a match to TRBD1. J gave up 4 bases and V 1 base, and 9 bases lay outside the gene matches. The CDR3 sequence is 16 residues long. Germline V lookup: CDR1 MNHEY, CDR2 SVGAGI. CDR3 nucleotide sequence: TGTGCCAGCAGTTACTACAGGGGTTGGAGAGTCACTGAAGCTTTCTTT. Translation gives CASSYYRGWRVTEAFF.

As DNA, the CDR3 is TGTGCCAGCAGCACCCGACTAGCGAACGGGGAGCTGTTTTTT. The encoded protein is CASSTRLANGELFF. The gene calls are TRBV9 and TRBJ2-2; 8 nucleotides match TRBD2. CDR3 length equals 14 residues. Germline V gene data show CDR1 as SGDLS and CDR2 as YYNGEE. Losses at the gene ends were 4 bases for V and 7 bases for J; bases not matched to a gene: 6.

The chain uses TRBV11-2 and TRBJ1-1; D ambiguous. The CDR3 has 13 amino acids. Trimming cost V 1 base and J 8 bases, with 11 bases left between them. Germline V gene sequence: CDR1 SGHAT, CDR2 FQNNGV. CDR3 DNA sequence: TGTGCCAGCAGCTTAGGGGAGGCGGCAGAAGCTTTCTTT. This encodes CASSLGEAAEAFF.

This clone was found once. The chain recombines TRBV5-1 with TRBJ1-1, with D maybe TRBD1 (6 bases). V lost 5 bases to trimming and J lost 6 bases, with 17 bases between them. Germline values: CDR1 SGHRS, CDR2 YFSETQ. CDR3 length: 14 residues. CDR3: CASRPQGESAEAFF. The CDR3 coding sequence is TGCGCCAGCAGGCCACAGGGTGAGAGCGCTGAAGCTTTCTTT.

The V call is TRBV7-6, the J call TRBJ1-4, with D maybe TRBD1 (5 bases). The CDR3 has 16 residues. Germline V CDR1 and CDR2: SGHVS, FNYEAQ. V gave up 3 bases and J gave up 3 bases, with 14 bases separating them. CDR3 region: CASSLLRGSANEKLFF. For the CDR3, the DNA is TGTGCCAGCAGCTTGTTAAGGGGATCGGCTAATGAAAAACTGTTTTTT.

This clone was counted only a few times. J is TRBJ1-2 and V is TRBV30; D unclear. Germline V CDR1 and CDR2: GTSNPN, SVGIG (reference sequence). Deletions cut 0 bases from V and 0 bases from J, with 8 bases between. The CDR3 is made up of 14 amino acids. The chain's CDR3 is CAWSVSRTNYGYTF. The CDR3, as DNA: TGTGCCTGGAGTGTATCCAGGACTAACTATGGCTACACCTTC.

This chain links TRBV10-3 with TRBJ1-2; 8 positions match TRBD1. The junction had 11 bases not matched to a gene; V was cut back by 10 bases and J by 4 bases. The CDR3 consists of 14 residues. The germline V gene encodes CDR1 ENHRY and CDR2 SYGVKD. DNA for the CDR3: TGTGCCACCGGTGGGGCAGGGGGCTTCTATGGCTACACCTTC. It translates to CATGGAGGFYGYTF.

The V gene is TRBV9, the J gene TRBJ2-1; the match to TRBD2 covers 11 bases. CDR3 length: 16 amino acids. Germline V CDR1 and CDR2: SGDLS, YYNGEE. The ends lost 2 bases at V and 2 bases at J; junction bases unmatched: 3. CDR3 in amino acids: CASSVSGRVTYNEQFF. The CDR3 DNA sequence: TGTGCCAGCAGCGTTAGCGGGAGGGTCACCTACAATGAGCAGTTCTTC.

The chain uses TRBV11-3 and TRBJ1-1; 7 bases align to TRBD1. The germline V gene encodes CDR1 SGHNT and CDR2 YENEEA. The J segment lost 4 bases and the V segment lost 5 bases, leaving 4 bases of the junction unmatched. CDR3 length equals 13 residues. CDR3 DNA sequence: TGTGCCAGCAGCCCCAGGGGGAGCACTGAAGCTTTCTTT. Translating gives CASSPRGSTEAFF.

The CDR3 DNA reads TGTGCCTGGAGTGCACTAGCGCCTCCCTACGAGCAGTACTTC. It codes for CAWSALAPPYEQYF. The chain recombines TRBV30 with TRBJ2-7, with TRBD2 identical over 7 bases. The CDR3 sequence is 14 residues long. Trimming removed 1 base from V and 2 bases from J; junction bases left unmatched: 5. Looked up from germline, CDR1 is GTSNPN and CDR2 is SVGIG (reference sequence). The whole variable domain, remainder taken from reference TRBV30 and TRBJ2-7, is SQTIHQWPATLVQPVGSPLSLECTVEGTSNPNLYWYRQAAGRGLQLLFYSVGIGQISSEVPQNLSASRPQDRQFILSSKKLLLSDSGFYLCAWSALAPPYEQYFGPGTRLTVT.

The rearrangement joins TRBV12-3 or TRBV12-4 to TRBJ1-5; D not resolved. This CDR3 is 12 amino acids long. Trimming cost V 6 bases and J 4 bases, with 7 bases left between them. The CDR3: CASRRLNQPQHF. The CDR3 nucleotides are TGTGCCAGCAGGCGGCTTAATCAGCCCCAGCATTTT.

The CDR3 bases are TGTGCCAGTACCCTGGACAGGGACACTGAAGCTTTCTTT. Its protein product is CASTLDRDTEAFF. The V call is TRBV19, the J call TRBJ1-1, with 8 bases fitting TRBD1. The CDR3 covers 13 residues. Unmatched junction bases numbered 4, after V lost 7 bases and J lost 3 bases. Germline V gene lookup returns CDR1 LNHDA and CDR2 SQIVND (reference sequence).

CDR3 sequence: CATSDRDRRDGYTF. The CDR3 nucleotides read TGTGCCACCAGTGACAGGGACAGGAGAGATGGCTACACCTTC. The V gene is TRBV24-1, the J gene TRBJ1-2; 8 bases map to TRBD1. CDR3 length: 14 amino acids. V trimming: 4 bases; J trimming: 6 bases; junction bases outside the gene matches: 6. The germline gives CDR1 KGHDR, CDR2 SFDVKD.

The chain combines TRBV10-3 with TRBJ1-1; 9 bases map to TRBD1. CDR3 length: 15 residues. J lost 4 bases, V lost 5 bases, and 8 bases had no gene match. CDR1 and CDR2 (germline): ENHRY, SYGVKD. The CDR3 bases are TGTGCCATCAGTCCGGGACAGGGAGGCGTCACTGAAGCTTTCTTT. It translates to CAISPGQGGVTEAFF.

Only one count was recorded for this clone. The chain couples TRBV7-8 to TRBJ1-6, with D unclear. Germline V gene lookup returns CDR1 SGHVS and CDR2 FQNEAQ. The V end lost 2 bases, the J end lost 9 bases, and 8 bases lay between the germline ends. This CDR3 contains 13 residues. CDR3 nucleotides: TGTGCCAGCAGCTTATCGGGAGGTTCACCCCTCCACTTT. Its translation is CASSLSGGSPLHF.

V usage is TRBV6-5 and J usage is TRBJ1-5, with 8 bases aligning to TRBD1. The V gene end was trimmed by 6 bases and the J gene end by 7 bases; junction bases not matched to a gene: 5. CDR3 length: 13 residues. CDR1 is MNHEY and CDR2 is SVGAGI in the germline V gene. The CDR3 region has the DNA TGTGCCAGCAGACGTACAGGGGGACAGCCCCAGCATTTT. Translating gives CASRRTGGQPQHF.

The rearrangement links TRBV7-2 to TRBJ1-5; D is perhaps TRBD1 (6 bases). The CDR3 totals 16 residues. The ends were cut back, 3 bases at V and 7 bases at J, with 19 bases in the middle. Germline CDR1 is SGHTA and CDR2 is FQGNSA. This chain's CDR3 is CASSFRSTGGAQPQHF. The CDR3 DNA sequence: TGTGCCAGCAGCTTCCGCTCGACAGGTGGGGCGCAGCCCCAGCATTTT.

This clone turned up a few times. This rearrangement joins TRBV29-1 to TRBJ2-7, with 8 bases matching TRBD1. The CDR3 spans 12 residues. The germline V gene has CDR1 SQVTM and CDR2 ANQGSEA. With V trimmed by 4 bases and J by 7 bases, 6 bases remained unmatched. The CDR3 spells CSVGTGGMEQYF. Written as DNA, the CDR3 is TGCAGCGTTGGAACAGGGGGGATGGAGCAGTACTTC.